The TCR beta chain under discussion was sequenced for a study of T-cell memory formation after mild COVID-19 listed by TCRdb under 2021. Study-level background: TCR sequence clusters from the two donors were found to be largely donor specific. Longitudinal TCRalpha and TCRbeta repertoire sequencing tracked T-cell clones expanding and contracting after mild COVID-19 in a couple of donors. Two young, previously healthy adult volunteers made up the cohort, one male and one female.

Ficoll-Paque density gradient centrifugation was used to isolate PBMCs. Sequencer: Illumina NovaSeq 6000. TCRalpha and TCRbeta cDNA libraries were constructed by 5'RACE with constant-segment primers, with sample barcodes and unique molecular identifiers being introduced. RNA was extracted from every sample with Trizol reagent. The libraries were amplified in two PCR steps, and the second step added a second sample barcode and Illumina TruSeq adapters. Libraries were sequenced on an Illumina NovaSeq with 2 x 150 bp paired-end reads. Processing in the source paper ran as follows. Reads were demultiplexed and collapsed into UMI-guided consensus sequences with migec v1.2.7. With mixcr v2.1.11, UMI consensuses were aligned to TRA and TRB V and J templates and assembled into clonotypes. A clonotype was counted as expanded or contracted only when both edgeR and NoisET called the clonotype significant, with the noise models trained on biological replicates. For edgeR calls, the thresholds were a false discovery rate-adjusted p below 0.01 and a log2 fold-change of 1. As an exploratory analysis of dynamics, max-normalized trajectories of the 1000 most abundant clonotypes were examined by PCA with hierarchical clustering. Separately sequenced CD4+ and CD8+ repertoires were used to assign a CD4 or CD8 phenotype to each responding clone. TCRdb reprocessing: public reads trimmed at Q25 with fastp, clones called with MiXCR, in-frame beta chains kept. Rows matching on CDR3 protein sequence are summarized as one entry with the most common DNA and genes. The V and J calls, along with clone size, are taken from TCRdb and not from the paper's own processing. This sample has 300,000 to 350,000 distinct CDR3 sequences in its table, and more than 13% of those were observed once. 21% of the sample belongs to the ten largest clones.

The full study reports these points: Only two mild cases were covered by the study, and larger cohorts that include severe cases with pre-infection samples were considered necessary. From day 15 to 85, contracting clones showed balanced CD4/CD8 phenotypes, whereas a second wave of clones that expanded from day 15 to 37 leaned towards CD4+. Contracting CD4+ clones appeared mostly in the CM and EM memory subsets, whereas CD8+ clones were enriched in EMRA. SARS-CoV-2 specificity of the second-wave clones peaking on day 37 was not confirmed. Some responding clones were detected in pre-infection memory, suggesting pre-existing cross-reactive memory T cells joined the SARS-CoV-2 response.

In regard to this clonotype: What antigen it recognizes has not been identified. Base qualities are not provided; no much larger clone lies one nucleotide away.

V ends up 7 bases short and J 5 bases short, with an unmatched junction base count of 9. Counted from cysteine to phenylalanine, this CDR3 has 15 amino acids. The read is trimmed to its CDR3 DNA, 45 bases read in frame from base 1. The sample comprised PBMCs or a T cell subset sorted from them (not recorded which). The chain couples TRBV23-1 to TRBJ2-2; TRBD1 aligns with 8 central bases. TRBV23-1 qualifies as an ORF whose function is uncertain. The TCR sequence derives from a young man who had mild COVID-19 (a few samples of this study predate the infection). The sample titles of this study are shuffled in the database, so cell type and time point are left out; the donor was told from shared clones. The CDR3 amino acid sequence is: CASTCGQGGTGELFF. The DNA sequence is given as TGCGCCAGCACTTGTGGACAGGGTGGAACCGGGGAGCTGTTTTTT.